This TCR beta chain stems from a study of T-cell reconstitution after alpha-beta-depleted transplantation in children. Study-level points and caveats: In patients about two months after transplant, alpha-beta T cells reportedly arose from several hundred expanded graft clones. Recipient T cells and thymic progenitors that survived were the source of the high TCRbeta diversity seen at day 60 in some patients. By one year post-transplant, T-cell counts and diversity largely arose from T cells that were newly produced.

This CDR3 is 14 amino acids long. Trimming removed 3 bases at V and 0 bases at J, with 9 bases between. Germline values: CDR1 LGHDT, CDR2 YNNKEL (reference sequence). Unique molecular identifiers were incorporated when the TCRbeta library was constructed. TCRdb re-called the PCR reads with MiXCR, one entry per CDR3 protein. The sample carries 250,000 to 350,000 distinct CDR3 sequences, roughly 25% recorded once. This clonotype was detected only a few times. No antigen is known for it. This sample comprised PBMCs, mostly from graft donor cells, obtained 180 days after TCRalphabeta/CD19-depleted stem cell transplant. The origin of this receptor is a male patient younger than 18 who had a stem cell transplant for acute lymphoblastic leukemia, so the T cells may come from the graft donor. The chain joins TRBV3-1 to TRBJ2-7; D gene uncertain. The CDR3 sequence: CASSQERASYEQYF. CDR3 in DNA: TGTGCCAGCAGCCAGGAAAGGGCCTCCTACGAGCAGTACTTC.